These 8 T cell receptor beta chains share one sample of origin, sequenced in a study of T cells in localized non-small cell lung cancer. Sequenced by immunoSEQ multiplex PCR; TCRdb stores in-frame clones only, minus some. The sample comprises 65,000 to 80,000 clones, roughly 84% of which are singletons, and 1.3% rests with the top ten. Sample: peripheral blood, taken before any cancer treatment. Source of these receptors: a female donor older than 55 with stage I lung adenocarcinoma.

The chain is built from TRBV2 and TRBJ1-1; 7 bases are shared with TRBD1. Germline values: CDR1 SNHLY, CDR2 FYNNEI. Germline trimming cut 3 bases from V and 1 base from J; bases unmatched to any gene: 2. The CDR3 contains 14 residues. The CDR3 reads CASSDRTGNTEAFF. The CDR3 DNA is TGTGCCAGCAGTGACCGGACAGGGAACACTGAAGCTTTCTTT.

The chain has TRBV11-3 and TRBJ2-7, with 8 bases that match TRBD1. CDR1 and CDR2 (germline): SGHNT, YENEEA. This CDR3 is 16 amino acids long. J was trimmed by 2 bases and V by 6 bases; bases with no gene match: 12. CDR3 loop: CASRFTGGLSPYEQYF. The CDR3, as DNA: TGTGCCAGCAGGTTCACAGGGGGATTATCTCCCTACGAGCAGTACTTC.

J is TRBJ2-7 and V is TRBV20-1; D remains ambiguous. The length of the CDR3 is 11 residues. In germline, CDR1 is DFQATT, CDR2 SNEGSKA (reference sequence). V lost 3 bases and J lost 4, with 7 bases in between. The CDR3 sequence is CSASNRYEQYF. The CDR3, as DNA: TGCAGTGCTAGCAACAGATACGAGCAGTACTTC.

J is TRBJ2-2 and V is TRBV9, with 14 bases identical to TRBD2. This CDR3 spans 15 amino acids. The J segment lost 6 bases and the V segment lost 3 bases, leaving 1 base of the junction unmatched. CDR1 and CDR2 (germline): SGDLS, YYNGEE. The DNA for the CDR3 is TGTGCCAGCAGCGAGGGACTAGCGGGGGCCGGGGAGCTGTTTTTT. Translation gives CASSEGLAGAGELFF. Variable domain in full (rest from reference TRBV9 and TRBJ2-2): DSGVTQTPKHLITATGQRVTLRCSPRSGDLSVYWYQQSLDQGLQFLIQYYNGEERAKGNILERFSAQQFPDLHSELNLSSLELGDSALYFCASSEGLAGAGELFFGEGSRLTVL.

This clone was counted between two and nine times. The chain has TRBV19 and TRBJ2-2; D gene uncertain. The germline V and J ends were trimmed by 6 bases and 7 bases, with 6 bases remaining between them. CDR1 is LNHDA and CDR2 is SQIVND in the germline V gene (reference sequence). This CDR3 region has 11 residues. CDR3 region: CASRAIGELFF. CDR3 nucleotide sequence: TGTGCCAGTAGAGCAATCGGGGAGCTGTTTTTT. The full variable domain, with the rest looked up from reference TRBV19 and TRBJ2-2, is DGGITQSPKYLFRKEGQNVTLSCEQNLNHDAMYWYRQDPGQGLRLIYYSQIVNDFQKGDIAEGYSVSREKKESFPLTVTSAQKNPTAFYLCASRAIGELFFGEGSRLTVL.

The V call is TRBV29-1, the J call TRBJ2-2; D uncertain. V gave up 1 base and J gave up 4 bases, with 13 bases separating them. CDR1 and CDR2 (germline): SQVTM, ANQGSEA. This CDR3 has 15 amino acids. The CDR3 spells CSVEGPGRFTGELFF. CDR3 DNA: TGCAGCGTTGAAGGGCCGGGTCGATTCACCGGGGAGCTGTTTTTT.

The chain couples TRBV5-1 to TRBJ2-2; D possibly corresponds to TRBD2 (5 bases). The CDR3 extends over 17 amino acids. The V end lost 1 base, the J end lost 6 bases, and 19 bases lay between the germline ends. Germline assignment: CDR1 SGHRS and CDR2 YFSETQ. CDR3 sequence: CASSLTTYTGTAGELFF. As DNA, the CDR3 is TGCGCCAGCAGCTTGACCACCTACACGGGAACGGCCGGGGAGCTGTTTTTT.

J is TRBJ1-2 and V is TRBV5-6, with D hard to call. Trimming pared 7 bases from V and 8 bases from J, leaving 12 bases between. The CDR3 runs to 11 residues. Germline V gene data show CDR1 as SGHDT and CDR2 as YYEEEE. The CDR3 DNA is TGTGCCAGCGCCCGGAGGGAAGGCTACACCTTC. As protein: CASARREGYTF.